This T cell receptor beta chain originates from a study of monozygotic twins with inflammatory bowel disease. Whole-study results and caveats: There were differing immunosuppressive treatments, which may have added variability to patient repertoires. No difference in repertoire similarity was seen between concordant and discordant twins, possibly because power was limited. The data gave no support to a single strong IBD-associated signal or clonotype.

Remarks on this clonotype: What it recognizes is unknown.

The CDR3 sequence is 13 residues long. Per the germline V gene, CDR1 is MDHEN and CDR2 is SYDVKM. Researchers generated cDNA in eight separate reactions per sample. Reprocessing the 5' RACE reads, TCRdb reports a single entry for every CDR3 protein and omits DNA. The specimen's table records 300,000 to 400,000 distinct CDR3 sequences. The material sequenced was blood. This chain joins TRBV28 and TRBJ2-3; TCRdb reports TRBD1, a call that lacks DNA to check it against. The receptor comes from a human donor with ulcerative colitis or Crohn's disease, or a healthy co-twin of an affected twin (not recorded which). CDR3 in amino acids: CASTDRVADTQYF.